This T cell receptor (beta chain) was identified during a study of blood T cell repertoires in COVID-19. As for the study in general: Sample material is recorded as cDNA or gDNA derived from T cells, B-cell-depleted T cells, or PBMCs.

The authors' processing: Estimates of nucleated cell counts were drawn from the amplification of reference gene primers. Measured with immunoSEQ multiplex PCR; TCRdb has only the in-frame clones, and not every one. Clone size and the V and J calls come from that table; the DNA yielded D and trimming. The repertoire consists of about 21,000 clones, with 88% occurring once and the leading ten covering 11%. Per the germline V gene, CDR1 is MNHEY and CDR2 is SVGAGI. V lost 6 bases to trimming and J lost 0 bases, with 8 bases between them. This CDR3 has 13 amino acids. This clone appeared a single time. Sequencing was done on a sample of peripheral blood. The gene calls are TRBV6-5 and TRBJ1-1; D remains ambiguous. The receptor was derived from a human donor in a cohort sampled during active COVID-19. As DNA, the CDR3 is TGTGCCAGCAGGACTAGTATGAACACTGAAGCTTTCTTT. It encodes CASRTSMNTEAFF.